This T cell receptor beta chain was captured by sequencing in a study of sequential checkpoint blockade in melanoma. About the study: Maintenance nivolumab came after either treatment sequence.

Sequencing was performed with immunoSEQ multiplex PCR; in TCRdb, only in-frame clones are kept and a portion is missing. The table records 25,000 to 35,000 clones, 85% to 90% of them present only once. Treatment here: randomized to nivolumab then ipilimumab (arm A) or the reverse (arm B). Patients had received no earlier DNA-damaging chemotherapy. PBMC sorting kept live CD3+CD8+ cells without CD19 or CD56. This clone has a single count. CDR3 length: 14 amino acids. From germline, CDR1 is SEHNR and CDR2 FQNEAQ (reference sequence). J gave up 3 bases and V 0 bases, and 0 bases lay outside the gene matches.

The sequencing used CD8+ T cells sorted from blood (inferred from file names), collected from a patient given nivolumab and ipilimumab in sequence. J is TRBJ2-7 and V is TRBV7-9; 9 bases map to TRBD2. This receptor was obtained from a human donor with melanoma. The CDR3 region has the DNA TGTGCCAGCAGCTTAGCACTAGCGGGCTACGAGCAGTACTTC. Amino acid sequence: CASSLALAGYEQYF.